This T cell receptor (beta chain) was captured in a study of cytomegalovirus exposure and HLA in healthy donors. Whole-study context: Ancestry clustering placed 70% to 90% of under 450 genotyped donors in the Caucasian-associated cluster.

V was pared by 2 bases and J by 0 bases, with 10 bases between. Germline-derived CDR1 and CDR2 are KGHSH and LQKENI. The CDR3 totals 15 residues. Study-level points and caveats: Fewer N-insertions than the roughly 670-donor mean were reportedly shown by an Asian-associated ancestry cluster in a later analysis.

PCR primers comprised 60 Vbeta and 13 Jbeta primers. TCRdb's table, derived via immunoSEQ multiplex PCR, lists solely in-frame clones and lacks some. The profile shows about 55,000 clones, about 69% of them singletons. Details on this clone: Its specificity is not known.

Specimen: PBMCs. V is TRBV18 and J is TRBJ1-2; D ambiguous. This receptor was taken from a man aged 35-49 years in good health and CMV-seropositive. The CDR3 DNA reads as TGTGCCAGCTCACCAAGACGGGGAGCTAACTATGGCTACACCTTC. Translation gives CASSPRRGANYGYTF.